The 16 T cell receptor beta chains listed next were all sequenced from one sample in a study of T cell changes during pregnancy in multiple sclerosis. Sequenced by immunoSEQ multiplex PCR; TCRdb stores in-frame clones only, minus some. The sample includes 95,000 to 150,000 clones, roughly 92% seen only once; the top ten take around 6%. The input for sequencing was peripheral blood, taken before pregnancy. These receptors came from a female donor with multiple sclerosis, enrolled in a pregnancy study.

V usage is TRBV7-9 and J usage is TRBJ2-4; 8 bases are shared with TRBD1. The CDR3 runs to 15 residues. V shed 3 bases, J shed 8 bases, and the junction held 9 bases outside the gene matches. In germline, CDR1 is SEHNR, CDR2 FQNEAQ (reference sequence). The CDR3 DNA reads as TGTGCCAGCAGCTTGCCGACAGGGGTCGGGGACATTCAGTACTTC. This encodes CASSLPTGVGDIQYF.

The V gene is TRBV11-2, the J gene TRBJ2-1; no definite D call. The CDR3 extends over 12 amino acids. Germline V CDR1 and CDR2: SGHAT, FQNNGV. Trimming removed 5 bases at V and 2 bases at J, with 4 bases between. CDR3 sequence (DNA): TGTGCCAGCAGCCGAGCCTACAATGAGCAGTTCTTC. Its translation is CASSRAYNEQFF.

The J gene is TRBJ1-6, the V gene TRBV30, with TRBD1 matching 7 bases. The CDR3 consists of 13 residues. Germline assignment: CDR1 GTSNPN and CDR2 SVGIG (reference sequence). V was pared by 1 base and J by 10 bases, with 4 bases of the junction left unmatched. The CDR3 loop is CAWSGQGGSPLHF. CDR3 bases: TGTGCCTGGAGTGGACAGGGAGGATCACCCCTCCACTTT.

Concerning this clone itself: An end of the junction does not agree with germline; a read error may underlie this. The chain couples TRBV5-4 to TRBJ1-2; 7 bases agree with TRBD1. This CDR3 contains 15 residues. CDR1 SGHNT and CDR2 YYREEE come from the germline V gene (reference sequence). CDR3: CASSLWAGGKNGCTF. CDR3 nucleotides: TGTGCCAGCAGCTTGTGGGCAGGGGGAAAGAACGGCTGCACCTTC.

J is TRBJ1-1 and V is TRBV5-1; TRBD1 is a possible D gene (6 bases). Germline values: CDR1 SGHRS, CDR2 YFSETQ. The CDR3 is 13 residues long. V was cut by 0 bases and J by 8 bases, with 11 bases left in between. The CDR3 DNA reads as TGCGCCAGCAGCTTGGCCGGAACAGGGGAAGCTTTCTTT. Protein product: CASSLAGTGEAFF.

This clone was observed a single time. This chain connects TRBV5-1 to TRBJ2-1; 12 bases match TRBD2. Germline trimming cut 0 bases from V and 6 bases from J; bases unmatched to any gene: 4. CDR1 SGHRS and CDR2 YFSETQ come from the germline V gene. The CDR3 has 16 residues. CDR3 DNA sequence: TGCGCCAGCAGCTTGGGCCTAGCGGGGGGGCGCAATGAGCAGTTCTTC. This encodes CASSLGLAGGRNEQFF.

The chain employs TRBV5-1 and TRBJ1-5, with 7 bases lining up with TRBD1. The junction had 7 bases not matched to a gene; V was cut back by 4 bases and J by 6 bases. CDR1 and CDR2 (germline): SGHRS, YFSETQ. The length of the CDR3 is 14 residues. The CDR3 here is CASSPGTAGQPQHF. CDR3 sequence (DNA): TGCGCCAGCAGCCCCGGGACAGCGGGTCAGCCCCAGCATTTT.

The J gene is TRBJ2-7, the V gene TRBV19; 7 nucleotides align to TRBD2. Germline trimming cut 5 bases from V and 3 bases from J; bases unmatched to any gene: 7. Germline CDR1 is LNHDA and CDR2 is SQIVND (reference sequence). The CDR3 has 14 residues. CDR3 protein: CASSARLAGYEQYF. In DNA form, the CDR3 reads TGTGCCAGTAGTGCCCGACTAGCAGGCTACGAGCAGTACTTC.

This clone was counted a single time. V is TRBV5-1 and J is TRBJ2-5; 8 nucleotides align to TRBD1. Losses at the gene ends were 0 bases for V and 4 bases for J; bases not matched to a gene: 2. The CDR3 runs 14 residues. Per germline, CDR1 SGHRS and CDR2 YFSETQ. The CDR3, as DNA: TGCGCCAGCAGCTTGGCCGGACAGGGAGAGACCCAGTACTTC. Translated, it gives CASSLAGQGETQYF.

The gene calls are TRBV15 and TRBJ1-1, with 10 bases identical to TRBD1. With V trimmed by 2 bases and J by 1 base, 1 base remained unmatched. The CDR3 runs 15 residues. Germline values: CDR1 LNHNV, CDR2 YYDKDF (reference sequence). The CDR3 region has the DNA TGTGCCACCAGCAGAAGACAGGGGGCGAACACTGAAGCTTTCTTT. It encodes CATSRRQGANTEAFF.

The chain joins TRBV7-3 to TRBJ2-3; 7 bases are shared with TRBD1. CDR1 is SGHTA and CDR2 is FQGTGA in the germline V gene. V lost 5 bases to trimming and J lost 0 bases; unmatched junction nucleotides: 11. The length of the CDR3 is 17 residues. This chain's CDR3 is CASSPTRTGPSTDTQYF. The DNA for the CDR3 is TGTGCCAGCAGCCCCACTCGGACAGGACCGAGCACAGATACGCAGTATTTT.

The J gene is TRBJ1-6, the V gene TRBV6-1, with 7 bases matching TRBD1. Germline CDR1 reads MNHNS; CDR2 reads SASEGT. The CDR3 is 15 residues long. The V gene end was trimmed by 6 bases and the J gene end by 0 bases; junction bases not matched to a gene: 2. CDR3 coding DNA: TGTGCCAGCAGGGACAGGCTCTCCTATAATTCACCCCTCCACTTT. Translating it yields CASRDRLSYNSPLHF.

The J gene is TRBJ2-3, the V gene TRBV7-9; no reliable D call. The CDR3 sequence is 14 residues long. Per the germline V gene, CDR1 is SEHNR and CDR2 is FQNEAQ (reference sequence). Trimming cost V 7 bases and J 3 bases, with 14 bases left between them. CDR3: CASTPAVFTDTQYF. The CDR3 nucleotides read TGTGCCAGCACCCCGGCGGTTTTTACAGATACGCAGTATTTT.

The table lists this clone with a count of one. The chain is built from TRBV27 and TRBJ2-1; tentatively, D is TRBD1 (5 bases). The CDR3 is 14 residues long. V was clipped by 5 bases and J by 3 bases, with 11 bases between them. The V gene's germline CDR1 is MNHEY and CDR2 SMNVEV (reference sequence). CDR3 protein: CASSPGHGYNEQFF. For the CDR3, the DNA is TGTGCCAGCAGTCCTGGACACGGCTACAATGAGCAGTTCTTC.

This clone came up once. This chain uses TRBV5-4 with TRBJ1-2; 7 bases match TRBD1. The CDR3 has 16 amino acids. After removal of 5 bases from V and 5 bases from J, the junction contained 15 bases not matched to a gene. The germline CDR1 and CDR2 sequences are SGHNT and YYREEE (reference sequence). The CDR3: CASRPAEMGQFYGYTF. The DNA of the CDR3 is TGTGCCAGCAGGCCGGCGGAGATGGGACAGTTTTATGGCTACACCTTC.

The table lists this clone with a count of one. V gene TRBV6-1 combines with J gene TRBJ2-5, with TRBD2 matching over 8 bases. CDR1 is MNHNS and CDR2 is SASEGT in the germline V gene. V dropped 6 bases and J dropped 5; count of bases not matched to a gene: 8. The CDR3 extends over 14 amino acids. CDR3 nucleotides: TGTGCCAGCAGCCAATCGGTAGCGGGGGAGACCCAGTACTTC. As protein: CASSQSVAGETQYF.